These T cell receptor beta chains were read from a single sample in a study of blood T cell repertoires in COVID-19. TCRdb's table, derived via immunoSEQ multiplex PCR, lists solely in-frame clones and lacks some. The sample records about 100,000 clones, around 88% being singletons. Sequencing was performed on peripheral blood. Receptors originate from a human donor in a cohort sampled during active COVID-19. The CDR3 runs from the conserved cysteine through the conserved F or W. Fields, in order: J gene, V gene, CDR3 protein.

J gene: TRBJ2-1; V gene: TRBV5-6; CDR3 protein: CASSFYSGTSGRNEQFF
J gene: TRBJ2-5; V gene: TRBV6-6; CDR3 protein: CASSSTRDRQETQYF
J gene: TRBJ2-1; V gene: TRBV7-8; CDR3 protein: CASSTPSGRYNEQFF
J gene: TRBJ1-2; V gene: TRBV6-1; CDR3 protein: CASSEARRGCTF
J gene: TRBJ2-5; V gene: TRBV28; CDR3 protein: CASRAGQKGQETQYF
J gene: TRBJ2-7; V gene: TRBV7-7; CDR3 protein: CASSLGVSRMGEQYF
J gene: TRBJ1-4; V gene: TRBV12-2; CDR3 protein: CASRLETPQPLPHAGTGGMKLFF
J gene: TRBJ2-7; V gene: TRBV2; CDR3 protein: CASSQLAPEQYF
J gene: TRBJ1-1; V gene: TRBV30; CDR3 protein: CAWQQGSGQAFF
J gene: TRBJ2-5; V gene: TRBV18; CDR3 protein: CASSGPGTSGQQETQYF
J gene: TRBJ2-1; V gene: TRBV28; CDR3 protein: CASSLILGTSGNNEQFF
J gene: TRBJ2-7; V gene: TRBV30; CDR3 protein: CAWSGNPVGYEQYF
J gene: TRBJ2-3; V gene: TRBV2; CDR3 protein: CASRVGRASPDTQYF
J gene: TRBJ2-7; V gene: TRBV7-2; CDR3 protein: CASSSSSYEQYF
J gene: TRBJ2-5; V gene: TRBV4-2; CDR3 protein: CASSRGVAETQYF
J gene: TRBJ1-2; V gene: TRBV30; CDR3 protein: CAWSGQKGGYTF
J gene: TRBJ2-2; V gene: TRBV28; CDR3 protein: CASSWTGGYTGELFF
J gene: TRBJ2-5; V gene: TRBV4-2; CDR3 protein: CASSQADEGGQTQYF
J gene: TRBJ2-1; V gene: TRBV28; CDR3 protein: CASSLLHNEQFF
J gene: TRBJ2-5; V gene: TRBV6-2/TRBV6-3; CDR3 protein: CASSLAPDLGETQYF
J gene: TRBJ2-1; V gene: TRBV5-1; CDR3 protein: CASNQGTGLPHEQFF
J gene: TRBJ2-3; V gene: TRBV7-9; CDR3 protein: CASSLQRQAHTDTQYF
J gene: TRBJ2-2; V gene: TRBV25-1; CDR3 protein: CASSARQGAIGELFF
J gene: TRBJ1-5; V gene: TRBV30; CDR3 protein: CAWSLGGYGQPQHF
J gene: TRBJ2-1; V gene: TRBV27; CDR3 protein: CASSFRGNNEQFF
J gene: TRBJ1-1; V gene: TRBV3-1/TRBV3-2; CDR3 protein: CASSLDRGYTEAFF
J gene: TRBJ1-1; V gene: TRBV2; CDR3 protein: CASSDRQRAFF
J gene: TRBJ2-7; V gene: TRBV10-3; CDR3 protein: CAISESRTGSYEQYF
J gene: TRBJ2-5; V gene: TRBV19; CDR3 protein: CASSRDSGRSGRSQETQYF
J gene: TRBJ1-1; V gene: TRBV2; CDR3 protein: CASSGQLNTEAFF
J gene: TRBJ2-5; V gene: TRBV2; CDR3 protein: CASEAGSGRGTQYF
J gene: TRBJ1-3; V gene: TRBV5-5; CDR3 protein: CASRSGTAGNTIYF
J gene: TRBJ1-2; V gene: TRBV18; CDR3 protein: CASSQNRGPRDGYTF
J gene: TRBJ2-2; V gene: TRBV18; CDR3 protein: CASSPSSEWSGELFF
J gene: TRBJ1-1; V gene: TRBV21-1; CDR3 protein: CASSIQKGDRGRFTDTEAFF
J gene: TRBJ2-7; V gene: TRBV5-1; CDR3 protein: CASSPRTGGTEQYF
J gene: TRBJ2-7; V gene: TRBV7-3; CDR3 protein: CASSSLAGGPPQYF
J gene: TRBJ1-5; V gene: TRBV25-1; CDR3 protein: CASSEAGGNQPQHF
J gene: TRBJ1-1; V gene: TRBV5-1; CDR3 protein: CASSLESQLNTEAFF
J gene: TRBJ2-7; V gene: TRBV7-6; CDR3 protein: CASSLDSVEQYF
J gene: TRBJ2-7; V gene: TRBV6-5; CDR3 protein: CASSYKVGLGYEQYF
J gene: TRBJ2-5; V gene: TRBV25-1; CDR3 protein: CASSDMTELQETQYF
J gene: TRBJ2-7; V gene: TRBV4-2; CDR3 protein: CASSLTDSNYEQYF
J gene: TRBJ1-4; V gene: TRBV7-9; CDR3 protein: CASSFRAGNGKLFF
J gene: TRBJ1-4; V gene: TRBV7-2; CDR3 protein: CASSLGSTRDRGNEKLFF